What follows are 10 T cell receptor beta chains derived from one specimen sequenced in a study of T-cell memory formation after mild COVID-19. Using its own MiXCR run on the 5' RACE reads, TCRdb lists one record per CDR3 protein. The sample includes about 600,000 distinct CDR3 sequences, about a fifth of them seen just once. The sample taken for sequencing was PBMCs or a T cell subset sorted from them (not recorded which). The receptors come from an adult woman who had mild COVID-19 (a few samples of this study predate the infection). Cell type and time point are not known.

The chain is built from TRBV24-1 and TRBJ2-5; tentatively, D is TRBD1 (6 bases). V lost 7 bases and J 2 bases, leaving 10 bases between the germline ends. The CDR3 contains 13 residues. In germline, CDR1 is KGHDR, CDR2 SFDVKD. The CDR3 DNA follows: TGTGCCACCAGGGACAGTATACAAGAGACCCAGTACTTC. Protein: CATRDSIQETQYF.

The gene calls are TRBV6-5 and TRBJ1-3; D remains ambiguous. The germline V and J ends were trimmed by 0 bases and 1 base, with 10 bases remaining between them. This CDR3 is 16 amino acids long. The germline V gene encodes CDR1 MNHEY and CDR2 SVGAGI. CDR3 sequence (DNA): TGTGCCAGCAGTTACTCCATCAACCTTTCTGGAAACACCATATATTTT. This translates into CASSYSINLSGNTIYF.

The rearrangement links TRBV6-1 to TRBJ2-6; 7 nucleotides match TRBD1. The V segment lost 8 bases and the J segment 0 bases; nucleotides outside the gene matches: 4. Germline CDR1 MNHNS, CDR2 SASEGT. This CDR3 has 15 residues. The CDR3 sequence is CASRQGGSGANVLTF. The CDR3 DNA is TGTGCCAGCCGACAGGGTGGCTCTGGGGCCAACGTCCTGACTTTC.

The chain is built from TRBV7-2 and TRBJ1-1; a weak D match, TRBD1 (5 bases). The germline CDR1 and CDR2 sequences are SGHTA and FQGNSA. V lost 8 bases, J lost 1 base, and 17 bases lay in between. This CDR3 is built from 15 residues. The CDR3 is CASLPRAGTNTEAFF. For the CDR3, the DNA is TGTGCCAGCCTTCCCCGAGCAGGGACGAACACTGAAGCTTTCTTT.

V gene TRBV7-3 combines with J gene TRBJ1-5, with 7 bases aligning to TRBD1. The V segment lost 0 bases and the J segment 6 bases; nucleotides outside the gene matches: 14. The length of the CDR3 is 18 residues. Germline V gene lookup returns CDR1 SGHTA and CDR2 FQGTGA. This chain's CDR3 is CASSLTRARGSSSQPQHF. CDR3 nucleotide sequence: TGTGCCAGCAGCTTAACGCGGGCCAGGGGGTCTTCTAGTCAGCCCCAGCATTTT.

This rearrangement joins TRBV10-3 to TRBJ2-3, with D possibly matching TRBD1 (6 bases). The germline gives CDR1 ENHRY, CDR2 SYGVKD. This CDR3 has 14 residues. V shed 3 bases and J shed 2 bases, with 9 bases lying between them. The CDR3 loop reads CAISDTGLTDTQYF. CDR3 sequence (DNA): TGTGCCATCAGTGACACAGGGCTCACAGATACGCAGTATTTT.

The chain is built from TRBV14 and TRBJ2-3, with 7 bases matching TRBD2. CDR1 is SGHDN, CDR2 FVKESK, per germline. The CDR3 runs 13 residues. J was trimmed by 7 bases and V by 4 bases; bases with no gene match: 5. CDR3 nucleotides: TGTGCCAGCAGCCCGGCAAGCGGGAATACGCAGTATTTT. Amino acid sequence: CASSPASGNTQYF.

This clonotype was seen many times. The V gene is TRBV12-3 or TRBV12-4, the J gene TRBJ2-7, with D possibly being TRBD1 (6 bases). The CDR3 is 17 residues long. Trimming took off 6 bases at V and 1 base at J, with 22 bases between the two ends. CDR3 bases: TGTGCCAGCAGCAGGGGTGGGGCCTACATAGGGTCCTACGAGCAGTACTTC. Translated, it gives CASSRGGAYIGSYEQYF.

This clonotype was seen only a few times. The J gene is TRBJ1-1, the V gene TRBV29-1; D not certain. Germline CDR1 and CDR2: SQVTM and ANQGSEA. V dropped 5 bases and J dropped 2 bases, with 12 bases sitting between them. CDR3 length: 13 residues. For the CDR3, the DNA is TGCAGCGTTCCGGGGTCCACAAACACTGAAGCTTTCTTT. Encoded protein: CSVPGSTNTEAFF.

As DNA, the CDR3 is TGTGCCACCAGTGAATATAGCGGGGGGAAGACAGATACGCAGTATTTT. This translates into CATSEYSGGKTDTQYF. This chain connects TRBV24-1 to TRBJ2-3; 10 positions agree with TRBD2. CDR1 and CDR2 from the germline V gene are KGHDR and SFDVKD. Germline trimming cut 4 bases from V and 3 bases from J; bases unmatched to any gene: 6. The CDR3 runs to 16 residues.